This TCR beta chain was sequenced for a study of T cell repertoires in cytomegalovirus infection. The sample holds a few counts of this clonotype. MiXCR, run by TCRdb on the reads, gives a single entry per CDR3 protein. The sample consists of some 150,000 distinct CDR3 sequences, about 6.5% of them appearing once. This CDR3 contains 17 residues. Unmatched junction bases numbered 7, after V lost 1 base and J lost 3 bases. CDR1 is SGHRS, CDR2 YFSETQ, per germline. The sequenced material came from PBMCs. The clonotype originates from a human donor in good health (CMV status not recorded). Some clones in this sample may be carry-over from other donors' samples. The chain is built from TRBV5-1 and TRBJ1-6; TRBD1 matches 7 bases. The CDR3 protein is CASSLLPRDSYNSPLHF. Written as DNA, the CDR3 is TGCGCCAGCAGCTTGTTACCCCGGGACAGCTATAATTCACCCCTCCACTTT. Variable domain in full (rest from reference TRBV5-1 and TRBJ1-6): KAGVTQTPRYLIKTRGQQVTLSCSPISGHRSVSWYQQTPGQGLQFLFEYFSETQRNKGNFPGRFSGRQFSNSRSEMNVSTLELGDSALYLCASSLLPRDSYNSPLHFGNGTRLTVT.